The source of this T cell receptor beta chain is a study of blood T cell repertoires in COVID-19. Profiling relied on immunoSEQ multiplex PCR, and the TCRdb table lists in-frame clones only, not all of them. The sample includes about 120,000 clones, 85% to 90% of them seen just once. Germline loops: CDR1 MNHEY, CDR2 SVGAGI. The V gene end was trimmed by 6 bases and the J gene end by 13 bases; junction bases not matched to a gene: 6. CDR3 length: 13 amino acids. Enrolled during active infection, Seattle patients were then followed longitudinally. The sample consisted of peripheral blood. This receptor was identified in a woman aged 55-69 years with COVID-19, enrolled during active disease. The genes are TRBV6-5 and TRBJ2-3; 14 bases are a match to TRBD2. The CDR3 nucleotides are TGTGCCAGCAGGACTAGCGGGGGGGCCCGGGAGTATTTT. As protein: CASRTSGGAREYF.